This TCR beta chain originates from a study of T cells in Graves' hyperthyroidism and ophthalmopathy. Points on this clonotype: Its target is not known.

Aged 18 to 65, the patients had hyperthyroidism that was newly diagnosed and had lasted under 2 months. Amplification of TCR beta CDR3 regions was performed using RNA transcripts as template. The HTBI primer set served for first-round RT-PCR of the TCR CDR3. TCRdb itself ran the multiplex PCR reads through MiXCR, one entry per CDR3 protein. The table records a few hundred thousand distinct CDR3 sequences, 40% to 55% of them present only once. Study findings and constraints: Stable hyperthyroidism was separated from ophthalmopathy by a model based on 13 V-J features. A median around 6.4 months before onset, the model predicted ophthalmopathy.

This sequence originates from a woman aged 18-30 years with Graves' hyperthyroidism. The sequenced material came from peripheral blood or thyroid tissue (not recorded which).

Written as DNA, the CDR3 is TGTGCCAGCAGAGAGACCATCGACCCCTACGAGCAGTACTTC. Translation gives CASRETIDPYEQYF. This chain links TRBV2 with TRBJ2-7; D unresolved. The CDR3 is made up of 14 amino acids. The germline V gene has CDR1 SNHLY and CDR2 FYNNEI. V shed 6 bases and J shed 2 bases, with 14 bases lying between them.